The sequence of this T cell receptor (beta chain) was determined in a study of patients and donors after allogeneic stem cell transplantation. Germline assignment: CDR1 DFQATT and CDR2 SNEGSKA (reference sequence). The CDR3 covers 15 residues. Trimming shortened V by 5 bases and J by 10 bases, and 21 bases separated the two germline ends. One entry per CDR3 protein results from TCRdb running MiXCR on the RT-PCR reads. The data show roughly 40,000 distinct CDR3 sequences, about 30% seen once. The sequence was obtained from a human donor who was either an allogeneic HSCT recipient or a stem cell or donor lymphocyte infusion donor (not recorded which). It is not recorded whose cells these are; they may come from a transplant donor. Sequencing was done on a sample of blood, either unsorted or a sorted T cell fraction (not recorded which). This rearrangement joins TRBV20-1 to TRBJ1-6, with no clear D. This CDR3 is CSAGRDRHINSPLHF. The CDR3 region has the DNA TGCAGTGCTGGAAGGGATCGCCATATTAACTCACCCCTCCACTTT.